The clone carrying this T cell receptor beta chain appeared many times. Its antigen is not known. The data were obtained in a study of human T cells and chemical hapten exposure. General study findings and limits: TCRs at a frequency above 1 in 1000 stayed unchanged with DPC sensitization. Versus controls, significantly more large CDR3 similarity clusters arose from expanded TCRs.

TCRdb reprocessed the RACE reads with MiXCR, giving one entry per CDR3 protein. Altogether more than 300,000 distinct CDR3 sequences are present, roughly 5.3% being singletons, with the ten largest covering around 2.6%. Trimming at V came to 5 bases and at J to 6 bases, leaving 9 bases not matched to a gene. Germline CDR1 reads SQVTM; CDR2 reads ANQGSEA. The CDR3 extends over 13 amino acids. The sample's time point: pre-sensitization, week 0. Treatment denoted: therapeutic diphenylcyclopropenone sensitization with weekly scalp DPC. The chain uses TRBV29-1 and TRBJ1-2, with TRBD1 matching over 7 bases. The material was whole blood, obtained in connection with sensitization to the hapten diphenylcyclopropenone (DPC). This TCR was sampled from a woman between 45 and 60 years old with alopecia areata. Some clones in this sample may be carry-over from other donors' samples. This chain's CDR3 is CSVPEQGINGYTF. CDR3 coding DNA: TGCAGCGTTCCCGAACAGGGGATCAATGGCTACACCTTC.